This passage covers 2 T cell receptor beta chains from one sample sequenced in a study of patients and donors after allogeneic stem cell transplantation. A single record per CDR3 protein comes from TCRdb applying MiXCR to the RT-PCR reads. The profile shows about 96,000 distinct CDR3 sequences, about 48% of them singletons. The sequenced sample was blood, either unsorted or a sorted T cell fraction (not recorded which). The receptors were sampled from a human donor who was either an allogeneic HSCT recipient or a stem cell or donor lymphocyte infusion donor (not recorded which). It is not recorded whose cells these are; they may come from a transplant donor.

This clonotype has just a few counts. The chain combines TRBV7-9 with TRBJ1-6; D is ambiguous. This CDR3 has 15 amino acids. The germline CDR1 and CDR2 sequences are SEHNR and FQNEAQ (reference sequence). Trimming stripped 7 bases from V and 5 bases from J, with 15 bases between. The CDR3 DNA is TGTGCCAGCACCATGCGTCGTCTCGATAATTCACCCCTCCACTTT. Protein: CASTMRRLDNSPLHF.

J is TRBJ2-7 and V is TRBV7-9, with D hard to call. The CDR3 spans 14 residues. V was clipped by 5 bases and J by 1 base, with 12 bases between them. The germline V gene encodes CDR1 SEHNR and CDR2 FQNEAQ (reference sequence). CDR3 DNA sequence: TGTGCCAGCAGCGCCAAAGAAAATTCCTACGAGCAGTACTTC. It translates to CASSAKENSYEQYF.